This T cell receptor (beta chain) emerged from a study of cytomegalovirus exposure and HLA in healthy donors. Produced via immunoSEQ multiplex PCR; TCRdb's table is partial and in-frame only. The sample carries tens of thousands of clones, about 94% recorded once. Overall study results and limits: Among TCR sequences, most were rare, though some public TCRs appeared in many donors.

This clone was found once. No antigen is known for it. The donors were members of the validation cohort, which comprised 90 to 150 subjects and was separate from the first cohort of around 700 subjects. V was pared by 2 bases and J by 5 bases, with 6 bases between. The CDR3 covers 11 residues. The germline V gene encodes CDR1 GTSNPN and CDR2 SVGIG (reference sequence). The sample consisted of PBMCs. The chain is built from TRBV30 and TRBJ2-5; no clear D gene. The source is a woman between 18 and 29 years old in good health and CMV-seronegative. The CDR3 nucleotides read TGTGCCTGGAGTCCCCGGGAGACCCAGTACTTC. Protein product: CAWSPRETQYF.